The present T cell receptor (beta chain) was sequenced within a study of blood T cell repertoires in COVID-19 (dated by TCRdb to about 2020). General notes on the study: The collaborator samples originated in the United States, Italy and Spain and spanned the acute and convalescent phases of COVID-19. The repertoires were released in a freely available public database meant as a resource for research on the immune response to SARS-CoV-2. Samples came from the ongoing ImmuneRACE study (first 160 participants) plus 1,254 subjects from 6 global collaborators. The prospective study material was composed of cDNA or gDNA derived from T cells, B-cell-depleted T cells, or PBMCs. Where available, HLA class I and class II types were obtained from metadata supplied by the sample provider rather than from assay-based typing. Subjects who had been exposed to COVID-19, were actively infected with it, or had recovered from it provided the deeply sampled blood TCRbeta repertoires that made up the dataset. A de-identified subject ID, COVID-19 status, age in years and sex were almost always included in the sample metadata.

On this clone: The specificity of this receptor is unknown. No much larger clonotype is one base removed from it; base qualities were not supplied.

TCRbeta CDR3 regions were amplified from genomic DNA using the immunoSEQ Assay, a bias-controlled multiplex PCR. The original methods were these. Nucleated cell counts per sample were estimated from amplification of reference gene primers within the assay. Sequence reads were collapsed and filtered to measure the absolute abundance of every unique TCRbeta CDR3 rearrangement. For each sample, productive Simpson clonality was calculated as the square root of Simpson's diversity index across productive rearrangements. Imported from immuneACCESS, the table was reduced by TCRdb to in-frame sequences with V and J called. These copies leave out some clones; in studies compared against another copy, an unresolved V gene accounts for under half, and the cause of the remainder is not known. That table supplies the V and J calls and clone size; D and trimming were determined from the DNA. The sample records some 390,000 clones, around 87% of which are singletons. About 2% of the sample goes to the ten largest clones.

At one collaborating source in Seattle, patients were enrolled during active infection and were followed longitudinally through the course of disease. Each collaborating institution followed its own protocols to collect whole blood in K2EDTA tubes. For TCRbeta analysis, collaborators shipped samples in one of three forms: frozen whole blood, isolated PBMCs, or DNA extracted from either of those sample types. Points the paper makes about the study in general: How much clinical and demographic metadata was included differed by source and by participant, and the metadata was provided uncurated.

The receptor comes from a woman aged 55-75 years with COVID-19, enrolled during active disease. The sample taken for sequencing was peripheral blood.

Read as DNA, the sequence is TGTGCCAGCAGCTTTACACCGGGGGGGTCCTACAATGAGCAGTTCTTC. Its translation reads: CASSFTPGGSYNEQFF. This chain is built from TRBV7-3 and TRBJ2-1, with 8 bases in between that match TRBD2. Per the germline V gene, SGHTA is the CDR1 and FQGTGA is the CDR2. The CDR3 goes from the cysteine to the phenylalanine over 16 residues. Only the CDR3 DNA stays, 48 bases, in frame from base 1. Trimming removed 3 bases from V and 1 base from J; the gene matches leave 5 bases unexplained.